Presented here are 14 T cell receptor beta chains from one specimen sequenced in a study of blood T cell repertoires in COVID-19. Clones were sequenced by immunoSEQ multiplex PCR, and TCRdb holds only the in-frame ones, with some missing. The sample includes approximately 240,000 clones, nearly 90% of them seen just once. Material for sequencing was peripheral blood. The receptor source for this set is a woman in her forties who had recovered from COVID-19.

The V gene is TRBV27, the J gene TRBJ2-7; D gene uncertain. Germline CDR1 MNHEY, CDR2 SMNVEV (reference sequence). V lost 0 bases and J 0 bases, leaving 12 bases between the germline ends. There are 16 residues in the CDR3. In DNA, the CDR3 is TGTGCCAGCAGTTTATCGGGCAGGATCCACTCCTACGAGCAGTACTTC. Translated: CASSLSGRIHSYEQYF.

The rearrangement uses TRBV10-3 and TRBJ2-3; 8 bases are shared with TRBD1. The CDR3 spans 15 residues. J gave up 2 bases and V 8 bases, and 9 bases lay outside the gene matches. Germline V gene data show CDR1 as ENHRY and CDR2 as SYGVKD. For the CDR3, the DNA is TGTGCCATCTCTGGAGGACAGGGTAACACAGATACGCAGTATTTT. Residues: CAISGGQGNTDTQYF.

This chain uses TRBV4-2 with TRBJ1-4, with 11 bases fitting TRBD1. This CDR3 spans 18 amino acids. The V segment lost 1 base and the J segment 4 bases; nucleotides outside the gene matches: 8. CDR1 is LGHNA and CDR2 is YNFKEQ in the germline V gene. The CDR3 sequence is CASSQAGGTGGLNEKLFF. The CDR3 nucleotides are TGTGCCAGCAGCCAAGCTGGGGGGACAGGGGGACTTAATGAAAAACTGTTTTTT.

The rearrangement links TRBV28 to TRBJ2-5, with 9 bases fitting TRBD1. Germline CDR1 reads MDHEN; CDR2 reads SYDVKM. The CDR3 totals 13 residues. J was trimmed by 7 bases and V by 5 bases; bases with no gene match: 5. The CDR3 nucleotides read TGTGCCAGCAGTCGGGACAGGGTGGGGACCCAGTACTTC. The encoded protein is CASSRDRVGTQYF.

The chain's CDR3 is CASSQSGTDTQYF. CDR3 nucleotides: TGTGCCAGCAGCCAAAGCGGCACAGATACGCAGTATTTT. The rearrangement uses TRBV7-9 and TRBJ2-3; D call uncertain. With 5 bases removed from V and 1 base from J, the gap between germline ends came to 7 bases. This CDR3 spans 13 amino acids. In germline, CDR1 is SEHNR, CDR2 FQNEAQ (reference sequence).

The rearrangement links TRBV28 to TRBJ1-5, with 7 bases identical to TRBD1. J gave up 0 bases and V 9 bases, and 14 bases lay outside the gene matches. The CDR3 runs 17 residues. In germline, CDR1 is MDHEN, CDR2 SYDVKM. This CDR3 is CASRQARGLYSNQPQHF. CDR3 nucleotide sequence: TGTGCCAGTAGACAGGCGAGGGGGCTTTATAGCAATCAGCCCCAGCATTTT.

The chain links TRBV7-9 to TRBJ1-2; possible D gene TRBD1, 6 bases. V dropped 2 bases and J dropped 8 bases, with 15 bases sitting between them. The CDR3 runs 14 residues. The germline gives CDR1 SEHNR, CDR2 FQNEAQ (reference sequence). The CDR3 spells CASSLSGQAGGYTF. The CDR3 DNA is TGTGCCAGCAGCTTATCGGGACAAGCGGGGGGCTACACCTTC.

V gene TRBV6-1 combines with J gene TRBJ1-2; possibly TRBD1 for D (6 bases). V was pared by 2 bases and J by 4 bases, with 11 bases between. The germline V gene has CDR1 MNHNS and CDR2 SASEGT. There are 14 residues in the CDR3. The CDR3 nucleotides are TGTGCCAGCAGTGAAACCAGGGGTGCCTATGGCTACACCTTC. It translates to CASSETRGAYGYTF.

CDR3 region: CASSPREMNYNEQFF. CDR3 bases: TGCGCCAGCAGCCCTCGGGAGATGAACTACAATGAGCAGTTCTTC. The rearrangement joins TRBV10-1 to TRBJ2-1, with D possibly TRBD2 on 6 matching bases. Germline V CDR1 and CDR2: WNHNN, SYGVQD (reference sequence). Trimming pared 6 bases from V and 3 bases from J, leaving 15 bases between. CDR3 length: 15 amino acids.

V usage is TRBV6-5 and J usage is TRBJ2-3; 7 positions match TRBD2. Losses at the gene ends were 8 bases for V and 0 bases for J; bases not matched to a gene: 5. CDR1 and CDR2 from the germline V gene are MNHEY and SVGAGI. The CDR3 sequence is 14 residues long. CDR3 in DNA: TGTGCCAGCGCTAGCGGCTTTAGCACAGATACGCAGTATTTT. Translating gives CASASGFSTDTQYF.

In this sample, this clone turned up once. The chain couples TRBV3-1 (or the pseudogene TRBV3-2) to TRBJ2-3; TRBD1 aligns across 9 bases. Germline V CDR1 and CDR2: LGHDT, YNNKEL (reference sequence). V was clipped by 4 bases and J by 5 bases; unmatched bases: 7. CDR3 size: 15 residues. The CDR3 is CASSRGQGNGDTQYF. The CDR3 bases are TGTGCCAGCAGCCGGGGACAGGGAAACGGAGATACGCAGTATTTT.

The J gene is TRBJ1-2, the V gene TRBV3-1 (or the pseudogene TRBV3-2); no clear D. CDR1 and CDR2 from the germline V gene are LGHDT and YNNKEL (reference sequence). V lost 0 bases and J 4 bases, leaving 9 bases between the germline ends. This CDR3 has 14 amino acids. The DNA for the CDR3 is TGTGCCAGCAGCCAAGAACTGGGCAGCTATGGCTACACCTTC. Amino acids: CASSQELGSYGYTF.

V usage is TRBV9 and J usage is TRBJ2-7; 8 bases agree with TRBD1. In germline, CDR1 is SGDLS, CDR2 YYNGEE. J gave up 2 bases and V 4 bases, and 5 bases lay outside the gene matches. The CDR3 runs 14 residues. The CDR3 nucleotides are TGTGCCAGCAGCTCCCGACAGGGGCCCTACGAGCAGTACTTC. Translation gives CASSSRQGPYEQYF.

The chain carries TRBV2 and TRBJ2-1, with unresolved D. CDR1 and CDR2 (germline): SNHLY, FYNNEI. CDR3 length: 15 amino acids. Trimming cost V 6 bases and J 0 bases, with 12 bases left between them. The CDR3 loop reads CASSIEDRSYNEQFF. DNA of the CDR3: TGTGCCAGCAGCATAGAGGATCGCTCCTACAATGAGCAGTTCTTC.